This entry lists 8 T cell receptor beta chains sequenced from one sample in a study of spatial heterogeneity in lung cancer. MiXCR, applied by TCRdb to the 5' RACE reads, yields one record per CDR3 protein. The top ten hold about 24% of the sample, which has 25,000 to 35,000 distinct CDR3 sequences, 5% to 6% seen once. Time point meaning: blood at routine non-recurrence follow-up after resection. Sequenced here: PBMCs, sampled at follow-up. These receptors were collected from a female donor with early-stage non-small cell lung cancer.

This clonotype came up many times. The V call is TRBV5-1, the J call TRBJ2-7, with 13 bases fitting TRBD2. V shed 4 bases, J shed 2 bases, and the junction held 12 bases outside the gene matches. Germline assignment: CDR1 SGHRS and CDR2 YFSETQ. CDR3 length equals 18 residues. The CDR3 spells CASSLGTSGANEPYEQYF. Here the CDR3 DNA reads TGCGCCAGCAGCCTCGGGACTAGCGGGGCAAATGAGCCCTACGAGCAGTACTTC.

This clonotype turned up a few times. This CDR3 is CAISESPGQGATFF. In nucleotides, the CDR3 is TGTGCCATCAGTGAGTCACCGGGACAGGGGGCAACTTTCTTT. The chain employs TRBV10-3 and TRBJ1-1, with TRBD1 matching 12 bases. There are 14 residues in the CDR3. Germline V lookup: CDR1 ENHRY, CDR2 SYGVKD. With V trimmed by 0 bases and J by 12 bases, 5 bases remained unmatched.

In its sample, this clonotype was seen many times. The chain joins TRBV7-6 to TRBJ2-7, with 11 bases identical to TRBD1. V gave up 4 bases and J gave up 7 bases; unmatched junction bases: 6. Germline CDR1 is SGHVS and CDR2 is FNYEAQ. The CDR3 has 14 residues. CDR3 sequence: CASSSGTGGGEQYF. The CDR3 coding sequence is TGTGCCAGCAGCTCCGGGACAGGGGGTGGGGAGCAGTACTTC.

This clonotype was picked up many times. This sequence joins TRBV29-1 and TRBJ1-1; 8 bases are shared with TRBD1. Germline trimming cut 6 bases from V and 5 bases from J; bases unmatched to any gene: 2. This CDR3 region has 11 residues. Looked up from germline, CDR1 is SQVTM and CDR2 is ANQGSEA. CDR3 residues: CSVRQGTEAFF. DNA of the CDR3: TGCAGCGTCCGACAGGGGACTGAAGCTTTCTTT.

In its sample, this clonotype was seen many times. The V call is TRBV7-2, the J call TRBJ2-3; D remains unclear. V lost 6 bases and J lost 7, with 11 bases in between. CDR1 and CDR2 from the germline V gene are SGHTA and FQGNSA. The length of the CDR3 is 12 residues. The chain's CDR3 is CASSPPRYTQYF. As DNA, the CDR3 is TGTGCCAGCAGTCCCCCAAGATATACGCAGTATTTT.

This clonotype is labeled as medium-sized. The genes are TRBV11-2 and TRBJ1-3, with D possibly being TRBD1 (5 bases). The CDR3 has 14 residues. Germline CDR1 is SGHAT and CDR2 is FQNNGV. The ends were cut back, 8 bases at V and 4 bases at J, with 15 bases in the middle. This chain's CDR3 is CASRNGGPGNTIYF. The DNA for the CDR3 is TGTGCCAGCCGCAACGGGGGTCCCGGAAACACCATATATTTT.

The table lists this clonotype with many counts. V is TRBV28 and J is TRBJ2-3; D unclear. CDR1 is MDHEN and CDR2 is SYDVKM in the germline V gene. This CDR3 has 15 amino acids. Trimming removed 1 base from V and 4 bases from J, with 12 bases in between. CDR3 in amino acids: CASSLSFPSPDTQYF. The CDR3 region has the DNA TGTGCCAGCAGTTTATCTTTCCCCTCTCCAGATACGCAGTATTTT.

There are many counts of this clonotype. J is TRBJ2-1 and V is TRBV11-2; 10 nucleotides match TRBD2. Germline lookup yields CDR1 SGHAT and CDR2 FQNNGV. Germline trimming cut 5 bases from V and 5 bases from J; bases unmatched to any gene: 9. This CDR3 region has 16 residues. CDR3 sequence reads: CASSPATSGIHNEQFF. In nucleotides, the CDR3 is TGTGCCAGCAGCCCAGCCACTAGCGGGATCCACAATGAGCAGTTCTTC. Full variable domain (remainder filled in from reference TRBV11-2 and TRBJ2-1): EAGVAQSPRYKIIEKRQSVAFWCNPISGHATLYWYQQILGQGPKLLIQFQNNGVVDDSQLPKDRFSAERLKGVDSTLKIQPAKLEDSAVYLCASSPATSGIHNEQFFGPGTRLTVL.